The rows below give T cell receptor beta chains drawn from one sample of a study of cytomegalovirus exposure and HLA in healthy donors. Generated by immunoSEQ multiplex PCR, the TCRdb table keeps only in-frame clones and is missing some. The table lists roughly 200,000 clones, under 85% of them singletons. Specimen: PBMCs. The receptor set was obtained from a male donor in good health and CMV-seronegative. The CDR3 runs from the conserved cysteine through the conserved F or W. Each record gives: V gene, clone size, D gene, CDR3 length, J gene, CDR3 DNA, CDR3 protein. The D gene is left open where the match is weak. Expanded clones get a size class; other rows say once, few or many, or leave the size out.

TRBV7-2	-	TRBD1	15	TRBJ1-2	TGTGCCAGCAGCTTAGGGCAGACAGGGAACTATGGCTACACCTTC	CASSLGQTGNYGYTF
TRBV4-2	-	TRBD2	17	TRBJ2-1	TGTGCCAGCAGCCACGAGTCCGGGACTAGCGGGAGAAATGAGCAGTTCTTC	CASSHESGTSGRNEQFF
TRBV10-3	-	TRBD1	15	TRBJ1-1	TGTGCCATATTACCAACAGGGGGCGTCGACACTGAAGCTTTCTTT	CAILPTGGVDTEAFF
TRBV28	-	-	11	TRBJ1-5	TGTGCCAGCAGTCTAACTCAGCCCCAGCATTTT	CASSLTQPQHF
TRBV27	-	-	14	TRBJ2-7	TGTGCCAGCAGCCCGCGCGGGGCTCAGTACGAGCAGTACTTC	CASSPRGAQYEQYF
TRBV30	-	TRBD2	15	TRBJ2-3	TGTGCCTGGAGTGTAGCGGGGGGCAGCACAGATACGCAGTATTTT	CAWSVAGGSTDTQYF
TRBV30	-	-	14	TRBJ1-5	TGTGCCTGCGCGTATCGGTATGGCAATCAGCCCCAGCATTTT	CACAYRYGNQPQHF
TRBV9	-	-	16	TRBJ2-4	TGTGCCAGCAGCGTAGGGGCGAACCTAGCCAAAAACATTCAGTACTTC	CASSVGANLAKNIQYF
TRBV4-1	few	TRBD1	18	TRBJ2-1	TGCGCCAGCAGCCAAGATCCCCCTGTGAAGGGGGCGGACAATGAGCAGTTCTTC	CASSQDPPVKGADNEQFF
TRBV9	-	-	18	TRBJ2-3	TGTGCCAGCAGCGTAGGAGTGCGTAGCGCGGGACGCACAGATACGCAGTATTTT	CASSVGVRSAGRTDTQYF
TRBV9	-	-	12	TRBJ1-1	TGTGCCAGCAGCGCGGGTTCCACTGAAGCTTTCTTT	CASSAGSTEAFF
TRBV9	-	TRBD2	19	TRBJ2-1	TGTGCCAGCAGCGCCCGAGGGCTAGCGGGAGCGGGTTCGGGGAATGAGCAGTTCTTC	CASSARGLAGAGSGNEQFF
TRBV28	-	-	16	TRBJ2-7	TGTGCCAGCAGTTGGCGGGTGGGTAGCGGATCCTACGAGCAGTACTTC	CASSWRVGSGSYEQYF
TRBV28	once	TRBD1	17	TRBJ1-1	TGTGCCAGCAGTTTATTAGGCGGGACAGGGTGGAGGACTGAAGCTTTCTTT	CASSLLGGTGWRTEAFF
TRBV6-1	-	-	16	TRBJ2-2	TGTGCCAGCAGTGAAGCCGGTTCTATTAACACCGGGGAGCTGTTTTTT	CASSEAGSINTGELFF
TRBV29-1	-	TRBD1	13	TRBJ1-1	TGCAGCGCTGCGGGACAGGGGAACACTGAAGCTTTCTTT	CSAAGQGNTEAFF
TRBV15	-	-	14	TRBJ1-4	TGTGCCACCAGCACCAGACAGCCTAATGAAAAACTGTTTTTT	CATSTRQPNEKLFF
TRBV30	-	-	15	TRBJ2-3	TGTGCCTGGAGTTCAGCAGGTCTGTTTACAGATACGCAGTATTTT	CAWSSAGLFTDTQYF
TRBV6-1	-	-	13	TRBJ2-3	TGTGCCAGCACCAGGGACATCACAGATACGCAGTATTTT	CASTRDITDTQYF
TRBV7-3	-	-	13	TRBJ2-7	TGTGCCAGCAGCTTAGGTCCAGGGTACGAGCAGTACTTC	CASSLGPGYEQYF
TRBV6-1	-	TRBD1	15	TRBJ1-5	TGTGCCAGCAGTGACCGGACAGGCTTGGGTCAGCCCCAGCATTTT	CASSDRTGLGQPQHF
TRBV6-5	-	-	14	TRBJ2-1	TGTGCCAGCAGTTACACCAGGACTGTAGGGGAGCAGTTCTTC	CASSYTRTVGEQFF
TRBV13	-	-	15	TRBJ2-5	TGTGCCAGCAGCGCCCTCGGGACTCAAGAAGAGACCCAGTACTTC	CASSALGTQEETQYF
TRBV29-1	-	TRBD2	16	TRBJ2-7	TGCAGCGTTCGGGGAATTACTAGCGGGAGTCTCTACGAGCAGTACTTC	CSVRGITSGSLYEQYF
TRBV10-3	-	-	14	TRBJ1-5	TGTGCCATCCGGGAGGAACAGGGCAATCAGCCCCAGCATTTT	CAIREEQGNQPQHF
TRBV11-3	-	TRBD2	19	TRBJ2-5	TGTGCCAGCAGCATCGGACTAGCGGGGCCCCTGGGGGTACAAGAGACCCAGTACTTC	CASSIGLAGPLGVQETQYF
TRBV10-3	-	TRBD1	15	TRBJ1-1	TGTGCCATCAGCGATGGGGGGACAGGGAACACTGAAGCTTTCTTT	CAISDGGTGNTEAFF
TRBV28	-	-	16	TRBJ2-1	TGTGCCAGCAGCCCCCTCGGGGGCGGGAGTTTTCTTGAGCAGTTCTTC	CASSPLGGGSFLEQFF
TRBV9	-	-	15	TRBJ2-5	TGTGCCAGCAGCCCGAGGTCCCGATACCAAGAGACCCAGTACTTC	CASSPRSRYQETQYF
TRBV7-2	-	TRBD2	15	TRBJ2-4	TGTGCCAGCAGCCCGGCTCCCGGGACTAGGAGCATTCAGTACTTC	CASSPAPGTRSIQYF
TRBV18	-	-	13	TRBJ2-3	TGTGCCAGCTCACCTCTTAGCACAGATACGCAGTATTTT	CASSPLSTDTQYF
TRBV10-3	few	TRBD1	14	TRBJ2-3	TGTGCCATCAGTAGGGACAGACCCACAGATACGCAGTATTTT	CAISRDRPTDTQYF
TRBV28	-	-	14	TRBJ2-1	TGTGCCACCACTCCCGGGAGCGCCCACAATGAGCAGTTCTTC	CATTPGSAHNEQFF
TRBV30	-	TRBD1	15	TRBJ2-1	TGTGCCTGGAGCCCTGCGGGACAGGGCTACAATGAGCAGTTCTTC	CAWSPAGQGYNEQFF
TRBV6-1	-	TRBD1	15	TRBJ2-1	TGTGCCAGCATAATGATGGGACAGGGTGGCAATGAGCAGTTCTTC	CASIMMGQGGNEQFF
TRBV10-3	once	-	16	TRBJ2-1	TGTGCCATCAATGGGGGGGCCCCAAGCTCCTACAATGAGCAGTTCTTC	CAINGGAPSSYNEQFF
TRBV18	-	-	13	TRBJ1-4	TGTGCCAGCTCACCACTGGTAGATGAAAAACTGTTTTTT	CASSPLVDEKLFF
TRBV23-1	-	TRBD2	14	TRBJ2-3	TGCGCCAGCAGTCATCGGGGAGGGACAGATACGCAGTATTTT	CASSHRGGTDTQYF
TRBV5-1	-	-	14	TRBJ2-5	TGCGCCAGCAGCTTGCAGGACTGCCAAGAGACCCAGTACTTC	CASSLQDCQETQYF
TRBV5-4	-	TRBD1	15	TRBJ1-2	TGTGCCAGCAGCTTGTGGGACAGAGACGCCTATGGCTACACCTTC	CASSLWDRDAYGYTF
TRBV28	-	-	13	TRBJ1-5	TGTGCCAGCACACGGGCGGGGGATCAGCCCCAGCATTTT	CASTRAGDQPQHF
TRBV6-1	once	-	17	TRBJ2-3	TGTGCCAGCAGTGTCATCGGGATCCACGCGACCACAGATACGCAGTATTTT	CASSVIGIHATTDTQYF
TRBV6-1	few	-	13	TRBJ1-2	TGTGCCAGCAGTGACCGGGACTACTATGGCTACACCTTC	CASSDRDYYGYTF
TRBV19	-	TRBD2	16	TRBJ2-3	TGTGCCAGTAGTTCCGGGACTAGCGGGGGCACAGATACGCAGTATTTT	CASSSGTSGGTDTQYF
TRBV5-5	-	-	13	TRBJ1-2	TGTGCCAGCAGCTTAGAAAGACATTGGGGCTACACCTTC	CASSLERHWGYTF
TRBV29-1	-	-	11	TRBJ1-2	TGCAGCGTTTACGGGGGTTATGGCTACACCTTC	CSVYGGYGYTF
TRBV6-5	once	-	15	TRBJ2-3	TGTGCCAGCAGAGTACAGGGATGGGACACAGATACGCAGTATTTT	CASRVQGWDTDTQYF
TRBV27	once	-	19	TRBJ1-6	TGTGCCAGCAGTCCCCAAACTCCCGGACAGAACGTCTATAATTCACCCCTCCACTTT	CASSPQTPGQNVYNSPLHF
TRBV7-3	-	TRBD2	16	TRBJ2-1	TGTGCCAGCAGCCTAAATAGCGGGGAACTAAACAATGAGCAGTTCTTC	CASSLNSGELNNEQFF
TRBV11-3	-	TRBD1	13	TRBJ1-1	TGTGCCAGCGCGAGGGGGCTTGGCACTGAAGCTTTCTTT	CASARGLGTEAFF
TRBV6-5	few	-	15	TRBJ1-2	TGTGCCAGCAGTTATAGCCAGGGGCCTAACTATGGCTACACCTTC	CASSYSQGPNYGYTF
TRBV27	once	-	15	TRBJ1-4	TGTGCCAGCAGTTCCAGACAGATCTCTAATGAAAAACTGTTTTTT	CASSSRQISNEKLFF
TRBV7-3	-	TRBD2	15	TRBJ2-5	TGTGCCAGCAGCTTCACTAGCGGGCCTCTTCGGGAGCAGTACTTC	CASSFTSGPLREQYF
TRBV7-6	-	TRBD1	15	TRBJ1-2	TGTGCCAGCAGCTTATATTCCGGAGGGGGCGATGGCTACACCTTC	CASSLYSGGGDGYTF
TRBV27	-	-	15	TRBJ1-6	TGTGCCAGCAGTTTAGCCAGGGTGGGGAATTCACCCCTCCACTTT	CASSLARVGNSPLHF
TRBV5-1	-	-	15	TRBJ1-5	TGCGCCAGCAGCCCGGGGTGGGGTGGCAATCAGCCCCAGCATTTT	CASSPGWGGNQPQHF
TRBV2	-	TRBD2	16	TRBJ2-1	TGTGCCAGCAGTGAAGCTGGCGGGAGCTGGTACAATGAGCAGTTCTTC	CASSEAGGSWYNEQFF
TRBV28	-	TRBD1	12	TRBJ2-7	TGTGCCACGTCTAGACAGGGTAGTAAGCAGTACTTC	CATSRQGSKQYF
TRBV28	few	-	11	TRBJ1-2	TGTGCCAGCAGTGCAACGACACAATACACCTTC	CASSATTQYTF